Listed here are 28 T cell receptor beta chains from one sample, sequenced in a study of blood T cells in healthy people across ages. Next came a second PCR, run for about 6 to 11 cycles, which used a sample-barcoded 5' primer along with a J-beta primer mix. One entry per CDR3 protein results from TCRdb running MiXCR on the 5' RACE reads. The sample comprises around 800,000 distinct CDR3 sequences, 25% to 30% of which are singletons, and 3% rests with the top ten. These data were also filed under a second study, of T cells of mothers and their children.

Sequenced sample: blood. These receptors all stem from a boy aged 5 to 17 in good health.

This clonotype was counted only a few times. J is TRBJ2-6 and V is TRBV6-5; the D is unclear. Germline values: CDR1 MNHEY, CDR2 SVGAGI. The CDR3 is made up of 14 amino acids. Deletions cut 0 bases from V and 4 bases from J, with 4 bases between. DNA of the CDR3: TGTGCCAGCAGTTACTCCTTCGGGGCCAACGTCCTGACTTTC. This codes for CASSYSFGANVLTF.

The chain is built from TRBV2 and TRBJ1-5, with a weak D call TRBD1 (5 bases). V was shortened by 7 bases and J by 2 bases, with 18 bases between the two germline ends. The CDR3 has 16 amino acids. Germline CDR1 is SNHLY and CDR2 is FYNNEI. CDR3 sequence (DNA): TGTGCCAGCACTAAATCCGGGACGAGGGGCAATCAGCCCCAGCATTTT. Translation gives CASTKSGTRGNQPQHF.

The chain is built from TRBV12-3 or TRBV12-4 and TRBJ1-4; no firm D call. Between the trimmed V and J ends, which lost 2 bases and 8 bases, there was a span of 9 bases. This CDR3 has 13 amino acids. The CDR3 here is CASSLREEEKLFF. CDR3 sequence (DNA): TGTGCCAGCAGTTTAAGGGAGGAGGAAAAACTGTTTTTT.

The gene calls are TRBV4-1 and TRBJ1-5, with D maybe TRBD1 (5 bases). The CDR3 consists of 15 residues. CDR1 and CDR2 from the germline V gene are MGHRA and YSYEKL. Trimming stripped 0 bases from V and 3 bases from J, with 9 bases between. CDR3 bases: TGCGCCAGCAGCCAAGATCTGGGGGACAATCAGCCCCAGCATTTT. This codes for CASSQDLGDNQPQHF.

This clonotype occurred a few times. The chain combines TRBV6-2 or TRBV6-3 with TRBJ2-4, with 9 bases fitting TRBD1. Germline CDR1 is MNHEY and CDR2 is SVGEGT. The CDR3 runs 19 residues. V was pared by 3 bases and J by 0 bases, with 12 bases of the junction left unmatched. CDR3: CASSYPGTGNARAKNIQYF. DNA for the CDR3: TGTGCCAGCAGTTATCCTGGGACAGGGAATGCGAGAGCCAAAAACATTCAGTACTTC.

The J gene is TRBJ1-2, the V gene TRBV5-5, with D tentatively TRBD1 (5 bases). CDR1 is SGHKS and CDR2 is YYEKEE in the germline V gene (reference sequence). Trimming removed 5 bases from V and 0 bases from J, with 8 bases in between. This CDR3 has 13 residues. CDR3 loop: CASRQDANYGYTF. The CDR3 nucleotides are TGTGCCAGCAGACAGGATGCTAACTATGGCTACACCTTC. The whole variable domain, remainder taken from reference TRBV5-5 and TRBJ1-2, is DAGVTQSPTHLIKTRGQQVTLRCSPISGHKSVSWYQQVLGQGPQFIFQYYEKEERGRGNFPDRFSARQFPNYSSELNVNALLLGDSALYLCASRQDANYGYTFGSGTRLTVV.

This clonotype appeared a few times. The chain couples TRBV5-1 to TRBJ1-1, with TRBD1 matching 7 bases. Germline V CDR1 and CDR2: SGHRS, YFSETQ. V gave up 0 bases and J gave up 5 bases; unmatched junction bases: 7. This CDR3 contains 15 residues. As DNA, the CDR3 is TGCGCCAGCAGCTTGGCCACAGGGGTGGAGACTGAAGCTTTCTTT. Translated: CASSLATGVETEAFF.

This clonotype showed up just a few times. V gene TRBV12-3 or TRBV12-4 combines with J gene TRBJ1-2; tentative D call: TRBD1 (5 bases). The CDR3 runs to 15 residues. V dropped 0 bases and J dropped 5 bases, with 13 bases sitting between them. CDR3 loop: CASSLAGTDPYGYTF. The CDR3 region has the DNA TGTGCCAGCAGTTTAGCAGGGACTGACCCTTATGGCTACACCTTC.

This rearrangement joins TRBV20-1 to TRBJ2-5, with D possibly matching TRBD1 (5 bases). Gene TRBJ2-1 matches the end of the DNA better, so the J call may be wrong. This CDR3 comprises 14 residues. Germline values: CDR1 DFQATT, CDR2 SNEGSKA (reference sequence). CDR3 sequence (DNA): TGCAGTGCTAGAGGAAGCACAGGCGACAATGAGCAGTTCTTC. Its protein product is CSARGSTGDNEQFF.

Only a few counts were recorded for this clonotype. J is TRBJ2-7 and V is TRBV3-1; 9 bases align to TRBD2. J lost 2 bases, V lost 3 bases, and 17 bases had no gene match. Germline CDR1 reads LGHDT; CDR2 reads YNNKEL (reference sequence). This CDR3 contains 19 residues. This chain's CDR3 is CASSHVGGRSGGWPYEQYF. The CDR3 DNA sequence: TGTGCCAGCAGCCATGTGGGGGGCCGAAGCGGGGGGTGGCCCTACGAGCAGTACTTC.

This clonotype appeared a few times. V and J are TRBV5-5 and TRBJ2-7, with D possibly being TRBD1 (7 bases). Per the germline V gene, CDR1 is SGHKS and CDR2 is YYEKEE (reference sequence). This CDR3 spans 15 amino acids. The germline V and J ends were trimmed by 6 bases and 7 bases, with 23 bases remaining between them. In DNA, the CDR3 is TGTGCCAGCACGGAAGGTCCAGGGGGACTGAGGGAGCAGTACTTC. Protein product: CASTEGPGGLREQYF.

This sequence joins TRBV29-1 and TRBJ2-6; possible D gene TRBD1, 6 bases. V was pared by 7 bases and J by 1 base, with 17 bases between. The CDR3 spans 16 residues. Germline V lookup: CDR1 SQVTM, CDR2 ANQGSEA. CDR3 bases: TGCAGCGCTCTTGGGCAGGGGATATCTGGGGCCAACGTCCTGACTTTC. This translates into CSALGQGISGANVLTF.

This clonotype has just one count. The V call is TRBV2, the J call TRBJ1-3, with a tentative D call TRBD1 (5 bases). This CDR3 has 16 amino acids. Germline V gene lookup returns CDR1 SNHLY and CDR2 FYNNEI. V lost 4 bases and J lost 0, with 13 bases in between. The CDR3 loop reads CASSVEGSSSGNTIYF. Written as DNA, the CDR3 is TGTGCCAGCAGTGTAGAGGGGTCCAGCTCTGGAAACACCATATATTTT.

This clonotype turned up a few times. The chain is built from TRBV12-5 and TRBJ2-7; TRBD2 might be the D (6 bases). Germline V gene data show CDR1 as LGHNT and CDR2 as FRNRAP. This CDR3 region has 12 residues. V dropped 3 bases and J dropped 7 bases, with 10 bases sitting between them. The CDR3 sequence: CASGFMAGEQYF. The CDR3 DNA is TGTGCTAGTGGTTTTATGGCGGGGGAGCAGTACTTC.

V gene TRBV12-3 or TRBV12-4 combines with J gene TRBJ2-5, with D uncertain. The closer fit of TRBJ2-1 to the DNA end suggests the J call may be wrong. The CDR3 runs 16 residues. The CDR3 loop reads CASSLGDGRSYNEQFF. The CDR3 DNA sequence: TGTGCCAGCAGTCTAGGAGATGGGCGCTCCTACAATGAGCAGTTCTTC.

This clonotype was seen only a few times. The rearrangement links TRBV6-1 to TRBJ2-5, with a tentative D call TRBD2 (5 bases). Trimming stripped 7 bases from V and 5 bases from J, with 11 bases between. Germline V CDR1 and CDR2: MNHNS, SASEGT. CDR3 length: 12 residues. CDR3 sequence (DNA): TGTGCCAGCACTCCCCAGCGGGAGACCCAGTACTTC. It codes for CASTPQRETQYF.

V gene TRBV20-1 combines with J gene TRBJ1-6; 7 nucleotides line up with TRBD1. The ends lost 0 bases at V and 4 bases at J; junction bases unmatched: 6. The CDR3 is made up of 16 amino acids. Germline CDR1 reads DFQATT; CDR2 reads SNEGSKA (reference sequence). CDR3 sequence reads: CSARDRNRGYNSPLHF. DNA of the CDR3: TGCAGTGCTAGAGACCGAAACAGGGGATATAATTCACCCCTCCACTTT.

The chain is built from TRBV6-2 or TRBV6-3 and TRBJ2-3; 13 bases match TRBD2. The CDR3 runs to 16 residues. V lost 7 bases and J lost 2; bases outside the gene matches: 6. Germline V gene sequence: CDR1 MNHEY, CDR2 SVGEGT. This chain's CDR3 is CASTRLAGGLTDTQYF. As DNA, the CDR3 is TGTGCCAGCACCCGACTAGCGGGGGGCCTCACAGATACGCAGTATTTT.

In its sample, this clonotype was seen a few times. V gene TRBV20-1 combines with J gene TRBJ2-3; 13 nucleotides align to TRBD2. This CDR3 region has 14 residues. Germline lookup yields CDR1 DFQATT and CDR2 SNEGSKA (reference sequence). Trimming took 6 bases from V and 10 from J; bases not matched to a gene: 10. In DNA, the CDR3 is TGCAGTGCCCCCGGGACTAGCGGGGTCAGGGCGCAGTATTTT. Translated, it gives CSAPGTSGVRAQYF.

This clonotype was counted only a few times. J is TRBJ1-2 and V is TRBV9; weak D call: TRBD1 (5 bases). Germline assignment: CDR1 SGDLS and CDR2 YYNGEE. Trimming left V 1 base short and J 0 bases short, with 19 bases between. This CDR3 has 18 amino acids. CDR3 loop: CASSVTLDGGGSNYGYTF. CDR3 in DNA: TGTGCCAGCAGCGTAACCTTGGATGGTGGGGGTTCTAACTATGGCTACACCTTC.

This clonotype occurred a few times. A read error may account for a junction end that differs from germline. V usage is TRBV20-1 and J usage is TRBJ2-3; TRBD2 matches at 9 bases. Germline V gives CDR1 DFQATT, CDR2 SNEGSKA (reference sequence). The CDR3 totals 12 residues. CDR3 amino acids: CSASPRVGSGGF. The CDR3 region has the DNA TGCAGTGCTAGCCCTCGTGTTGGTAGCGGGGGATTT.

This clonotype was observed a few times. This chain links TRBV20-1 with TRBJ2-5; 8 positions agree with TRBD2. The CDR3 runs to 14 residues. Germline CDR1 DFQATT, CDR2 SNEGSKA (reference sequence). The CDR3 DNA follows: TGCAGCGCCGAGTCTGAGCGGGGGCAAGAGACCCAGTACTTC. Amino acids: CSAESERGQETQYF.

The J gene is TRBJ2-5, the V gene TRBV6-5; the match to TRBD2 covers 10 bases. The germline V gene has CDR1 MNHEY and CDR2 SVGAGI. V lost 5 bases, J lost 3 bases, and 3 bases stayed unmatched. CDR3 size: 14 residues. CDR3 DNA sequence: TGTGCCAGCAGTCTAGCGGGGGCCAAAGAGACCCAGTACTTC. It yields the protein CASSLAGAKETQYF.

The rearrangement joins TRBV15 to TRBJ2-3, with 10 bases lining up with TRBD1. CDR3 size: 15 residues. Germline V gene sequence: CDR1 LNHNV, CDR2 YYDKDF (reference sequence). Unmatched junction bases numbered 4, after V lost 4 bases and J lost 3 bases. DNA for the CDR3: TGTGCCACCAGCAAAGGGACAGGGGTGACAGATACGCAGTATTTT. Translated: CATSKGTGVTDTQYF.

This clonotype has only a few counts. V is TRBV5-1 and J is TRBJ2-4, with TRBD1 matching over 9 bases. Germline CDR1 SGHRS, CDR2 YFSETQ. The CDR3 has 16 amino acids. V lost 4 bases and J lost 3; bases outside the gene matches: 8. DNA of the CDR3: TGCGCCAGCAGCCTTAATCCGACAGGGGGCAAAAACATTCAGTACTTC. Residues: CASSLNPTGGKNIQYF.

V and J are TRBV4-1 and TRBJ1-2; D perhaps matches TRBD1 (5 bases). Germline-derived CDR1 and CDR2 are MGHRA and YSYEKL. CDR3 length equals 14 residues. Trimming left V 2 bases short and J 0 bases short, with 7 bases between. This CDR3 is CASSQKGPNYGYTF. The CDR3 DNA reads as TGCGCCAGCAGCCAAAAGGGGCCTAACTATGGCTACACCTTC.

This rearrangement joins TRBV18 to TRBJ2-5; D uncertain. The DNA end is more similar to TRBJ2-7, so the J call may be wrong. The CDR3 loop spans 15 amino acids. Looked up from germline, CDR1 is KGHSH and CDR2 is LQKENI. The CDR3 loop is CASSPDGSLPYEQYF. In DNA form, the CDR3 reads TGTGCCAGCTCACCAGATGGAAGCCTCCCCTACGAGCAGTACTTC.

The CDR3 nucleotides read TGTGCCACCAGTCCCGGGGACAGGGCGTTTAATGAGCAGTTCTTC. It specifies CATSPGDRAFNEQFF. The rearrangement links TRBV24-1 to TRBJ2-5, with 9 bases fitting TRBD1. TRBJ2-1 matches the DNA end more closely, so the J call is doubtful. This CDR3 has 15 residues. Per the germline V gene, CDR1 is KGHDR and CDR2 is SFDVKD.